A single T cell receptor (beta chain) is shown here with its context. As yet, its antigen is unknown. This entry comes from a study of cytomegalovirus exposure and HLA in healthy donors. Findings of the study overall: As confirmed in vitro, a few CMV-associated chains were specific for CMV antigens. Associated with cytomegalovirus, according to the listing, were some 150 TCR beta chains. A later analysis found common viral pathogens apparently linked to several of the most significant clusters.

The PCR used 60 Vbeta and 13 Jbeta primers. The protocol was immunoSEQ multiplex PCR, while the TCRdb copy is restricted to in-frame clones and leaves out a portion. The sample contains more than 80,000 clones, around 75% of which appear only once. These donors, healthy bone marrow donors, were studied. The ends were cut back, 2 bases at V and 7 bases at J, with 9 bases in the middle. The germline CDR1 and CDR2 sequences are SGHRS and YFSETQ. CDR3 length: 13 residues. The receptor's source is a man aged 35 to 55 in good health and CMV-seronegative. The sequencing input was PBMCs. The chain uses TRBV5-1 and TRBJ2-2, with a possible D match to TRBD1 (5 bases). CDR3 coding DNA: TGCGCCAGCAGCTTAGTCAGGGACGGGGAGCTGTTTTTT. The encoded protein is CASSLVRDGELFF.